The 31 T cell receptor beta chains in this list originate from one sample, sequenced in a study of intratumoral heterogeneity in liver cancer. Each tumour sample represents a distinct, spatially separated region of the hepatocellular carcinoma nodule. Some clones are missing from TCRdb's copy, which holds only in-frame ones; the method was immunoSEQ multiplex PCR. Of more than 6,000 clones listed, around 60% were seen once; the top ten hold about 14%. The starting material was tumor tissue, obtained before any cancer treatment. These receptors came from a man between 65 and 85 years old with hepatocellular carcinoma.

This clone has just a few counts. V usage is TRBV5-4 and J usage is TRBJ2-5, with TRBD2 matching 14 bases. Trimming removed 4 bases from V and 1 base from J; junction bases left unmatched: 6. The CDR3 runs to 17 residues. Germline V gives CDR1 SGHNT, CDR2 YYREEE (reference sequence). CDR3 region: CASSGGTSGGRQETQYF. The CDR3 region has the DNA TGTGCCAGCAGCGGAGGGACTAGCGGGGGCCGCCAAGAGACCCAGTACTTC.

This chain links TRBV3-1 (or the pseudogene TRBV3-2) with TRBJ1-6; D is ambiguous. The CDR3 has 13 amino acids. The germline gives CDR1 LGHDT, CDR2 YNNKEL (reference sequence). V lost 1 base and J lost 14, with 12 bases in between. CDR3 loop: CASSQVDAPTLHF. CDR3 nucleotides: TGTGCCAGCAGCCAAGTTGACGCTCCCACCCTCCACTTT.

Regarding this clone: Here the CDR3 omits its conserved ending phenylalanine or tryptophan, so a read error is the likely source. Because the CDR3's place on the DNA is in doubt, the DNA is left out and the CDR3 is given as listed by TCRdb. The CDR3 spells CASSPILSTPS. The genes are TRBV7-8 and TRBJ1-2. CDR1 SGHVS and CDR2 FQNEAQ come from the germline V gene. Ends included, the CDR3 has 11 residues.

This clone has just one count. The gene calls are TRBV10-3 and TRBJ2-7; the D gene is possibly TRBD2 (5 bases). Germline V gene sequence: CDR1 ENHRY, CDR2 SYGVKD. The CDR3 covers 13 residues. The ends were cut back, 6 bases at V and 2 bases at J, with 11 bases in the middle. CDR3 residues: CAISGRGAYEQYF. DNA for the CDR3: TGTGCCATCAGCGGTCGGGGAGCCTACGAGCAGTACTTC.

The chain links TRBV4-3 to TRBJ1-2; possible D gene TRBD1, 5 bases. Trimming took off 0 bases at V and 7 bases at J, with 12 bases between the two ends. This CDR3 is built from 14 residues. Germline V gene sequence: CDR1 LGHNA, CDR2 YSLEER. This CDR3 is CASSQDRGAGGYTF. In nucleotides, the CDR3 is TGCGCCAGCAGCCAAGATCGGGGCGCCGGTGGCTACACCTTC.

The CDR3 sequence is CASSGRDRGEVYGYTF. The CDR3 DNA is TGCGCCAGCAGCGGCCGGGACAGGGGTGAGGTATATGGCTACACCTTC. The chain has TRBV5-1 and TRBJ1-2; 10 positions match TRBD1. Germline-derived CDR1 and CDR2 are SGHRS and YFSETQ. This CDR3 is 16 amino acids long. V lost 4 bases and J lost 5; bases outside the gene matches: 11.

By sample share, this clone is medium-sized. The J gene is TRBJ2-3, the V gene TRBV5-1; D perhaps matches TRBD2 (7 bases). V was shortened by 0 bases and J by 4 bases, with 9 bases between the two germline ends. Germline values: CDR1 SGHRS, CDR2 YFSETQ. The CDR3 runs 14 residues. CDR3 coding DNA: TGCGCCAGCAGCTTGGAAGGGGGGGCAGATACGCAGTATTTT. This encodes CASSLEGGADTQYF. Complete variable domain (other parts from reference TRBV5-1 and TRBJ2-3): KAGVTQTPRYLIKTRGQQVTLSCSPISGHRSVSWYQQTPGQGLQFLFEYFSETQRNKGNFPGRFSGRQFSNSRSEMNVSTLELGDSALYLCASSLEGGADTQYFGPGTRLTVL.

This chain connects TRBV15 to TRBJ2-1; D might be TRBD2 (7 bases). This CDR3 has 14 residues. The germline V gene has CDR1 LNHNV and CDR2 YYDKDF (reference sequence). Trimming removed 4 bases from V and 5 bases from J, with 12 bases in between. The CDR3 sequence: CATSIAGANNEQFF. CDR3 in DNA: TGTGCCACCAGCATTGCGGGGGCAAACAATGAGCAGTTCTTC.

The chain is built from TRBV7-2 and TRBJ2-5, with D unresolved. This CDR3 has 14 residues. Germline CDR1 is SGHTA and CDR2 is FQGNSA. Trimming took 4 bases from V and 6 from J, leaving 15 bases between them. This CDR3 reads CASSSNLARQTQYF. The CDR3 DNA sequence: TGTGCCAGCAGCTCAAACCTGGCGCGGCAGACCCAGTACTTC.

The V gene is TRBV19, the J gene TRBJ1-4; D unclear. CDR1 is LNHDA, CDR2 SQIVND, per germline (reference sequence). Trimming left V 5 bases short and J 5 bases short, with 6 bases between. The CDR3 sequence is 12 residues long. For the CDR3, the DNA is TGTGCCAGTAGTCAGTTGAATGAAAAACTGTTTTTT. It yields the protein CASSQLNEKLFF.

The CDR3 is CASSLGTGREKLFF. In DNA form, the CDR3 reads TGTGCCAGCAGTTTAGGGACAGGGCGAGAAAAACTGTTTTTT. This chain joins TRBV28 and TRBJ1-4, with 9 bases fitting TRBD1. The CDR3 contains 14 residues. From germline, CDR1 is MDHEN and CDR2 SYDVKM. V was pared by 2 bases and J by 8 bases, with 3 bases of the junction left unmatched.

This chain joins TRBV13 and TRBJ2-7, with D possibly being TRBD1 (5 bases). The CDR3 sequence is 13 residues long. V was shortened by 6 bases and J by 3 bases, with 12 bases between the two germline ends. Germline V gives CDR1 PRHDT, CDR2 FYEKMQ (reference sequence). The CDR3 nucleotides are TGTGCCAGCAGTCAGACAGTGTTCTACGAGCAGTACTTC. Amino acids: CASSQTVFYEQYF.

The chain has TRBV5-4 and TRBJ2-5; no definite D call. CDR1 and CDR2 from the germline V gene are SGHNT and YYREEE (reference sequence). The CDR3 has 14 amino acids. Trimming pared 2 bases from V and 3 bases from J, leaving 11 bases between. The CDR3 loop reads CASSFSGGEETQYF. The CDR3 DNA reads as TGTGCCAGCAGCTTTTCGGGCGGCGAAGAGACCCAGTACTTC.

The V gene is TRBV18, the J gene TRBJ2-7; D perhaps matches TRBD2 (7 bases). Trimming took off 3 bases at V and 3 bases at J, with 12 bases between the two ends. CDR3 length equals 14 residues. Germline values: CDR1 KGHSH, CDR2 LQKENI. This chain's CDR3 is CASSPGGAVYEQYV. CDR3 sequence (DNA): TGTGCCAGCTCACCGGGGGGGGCAGTCTACGAGCAGTACGTC.

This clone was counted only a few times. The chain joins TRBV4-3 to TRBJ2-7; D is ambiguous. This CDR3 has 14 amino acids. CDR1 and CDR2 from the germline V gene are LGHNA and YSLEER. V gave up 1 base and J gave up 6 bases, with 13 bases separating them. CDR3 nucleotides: TGCGCCAGCAGCCAAGGCCTCGGGCTAGGCGAGCAGTACTTC. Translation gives CASSQGLGLGEQYF.

CDR3 nucleotides: TGTGCCAGCAGCGGTACCGGGACCTACTATGGCTACACCTTC. Translating it yields CASSGTGTYYGYTF. V and J are TRBV7-2 and TRBJ1-2; a possible D gene is TRBD1 (5 bases). The germline V gene encodes CDR1 SGHTA and CDR2 FQGNSA. The CDR3 totals 14 residues. V was cut by 5 bases and J by 3 bases, with 13 bases left in between. The whole variable domain, remainder taken from reference TRBV7-2 and TRBJ1-2, is GAGVSQSPSNKVTEKGKDVELRCDPISGHTALYWYRQSLGQGLEFLIYFQGNSAPDKSGLPSDRFSAERTGGSVSTLTIQRTQQEDSAVYLCASSGTGTYYGYTFGSGTRLTVV.

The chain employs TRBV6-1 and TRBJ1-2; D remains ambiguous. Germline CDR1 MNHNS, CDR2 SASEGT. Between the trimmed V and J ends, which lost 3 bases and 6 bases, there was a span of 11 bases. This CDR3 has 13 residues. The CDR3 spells CASSETPDHGYTF. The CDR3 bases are TGTGCCAGCAGTGAGACGCCGGACCATGGCTACACCTTC.

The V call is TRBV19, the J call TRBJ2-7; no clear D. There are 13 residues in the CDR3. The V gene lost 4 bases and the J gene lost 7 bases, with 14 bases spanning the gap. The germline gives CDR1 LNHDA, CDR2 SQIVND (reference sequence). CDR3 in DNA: TGTGCCAGTAGTAGTCAGGCCCGAAGGGAGCAGTACTTC. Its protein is CASSSQARREQYF. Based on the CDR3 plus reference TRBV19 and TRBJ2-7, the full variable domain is DGGITQSPKYLFRKEGQNVTLSCEQNLNHDAMYWYRQDPGQGLRLIYYSQIVNDFQKGDIAEGYSVSREKKESFPLTVTSAQKNPTAFYLCASSSQARREQYFGPGTRLTVT.

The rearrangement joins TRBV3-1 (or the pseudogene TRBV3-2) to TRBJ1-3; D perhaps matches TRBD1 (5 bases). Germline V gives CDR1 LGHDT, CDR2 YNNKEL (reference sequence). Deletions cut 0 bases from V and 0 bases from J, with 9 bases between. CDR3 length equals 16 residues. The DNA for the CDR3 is TGTGCCAGCAGCCAAGACGGACACAGCTCTGGAAACACCATATATTTT. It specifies CASSQDGHSSGNTIYF.

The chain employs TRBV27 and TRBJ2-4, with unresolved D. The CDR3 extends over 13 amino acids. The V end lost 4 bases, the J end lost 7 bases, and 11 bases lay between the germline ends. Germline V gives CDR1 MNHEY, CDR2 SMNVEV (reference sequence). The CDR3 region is CASSSRSGNIQYF. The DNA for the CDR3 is TGTGCCAGCAGTTCACGATCCGGGAACATTCAGTACTTC.

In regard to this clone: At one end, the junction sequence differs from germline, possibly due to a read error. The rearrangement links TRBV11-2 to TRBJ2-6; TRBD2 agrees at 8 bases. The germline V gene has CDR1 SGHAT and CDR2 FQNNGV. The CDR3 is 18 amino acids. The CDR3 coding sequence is TGTGCCAGCCGCTTCGGCGGGCGGGGGGCCGGGGGGGCCAACGTCCTGACTTTC. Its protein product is CASRFGGRGAGGANVLTF.

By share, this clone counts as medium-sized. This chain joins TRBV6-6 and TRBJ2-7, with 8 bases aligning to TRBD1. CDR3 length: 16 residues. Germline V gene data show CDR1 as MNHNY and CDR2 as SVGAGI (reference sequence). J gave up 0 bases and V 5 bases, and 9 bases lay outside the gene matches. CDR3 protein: CASSPVTGGNSYEQYF. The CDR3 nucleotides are TGTGCCAGCAGTCCCGTTACAGGGGGAAACTCCTACGAGCAGTACTTC.

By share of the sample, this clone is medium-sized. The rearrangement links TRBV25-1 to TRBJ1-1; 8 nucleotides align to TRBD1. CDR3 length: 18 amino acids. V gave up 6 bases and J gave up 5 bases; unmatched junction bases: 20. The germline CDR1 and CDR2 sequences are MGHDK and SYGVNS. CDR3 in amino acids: CASRGYQKNRGGRTEAFF. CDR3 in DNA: TGTGCCAGCAGGGGGTACCAAAAAAACAGGGGGGGTCGTACTGAAGCTTTCTTT.

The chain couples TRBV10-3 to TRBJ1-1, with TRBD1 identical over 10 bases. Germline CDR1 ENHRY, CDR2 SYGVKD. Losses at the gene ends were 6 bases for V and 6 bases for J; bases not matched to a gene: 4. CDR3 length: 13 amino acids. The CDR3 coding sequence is TGTGCCATCAGAGGGACAGGGGTCGCTGAAGCTTTCTTT. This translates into CAIRGTGVAEAFF.

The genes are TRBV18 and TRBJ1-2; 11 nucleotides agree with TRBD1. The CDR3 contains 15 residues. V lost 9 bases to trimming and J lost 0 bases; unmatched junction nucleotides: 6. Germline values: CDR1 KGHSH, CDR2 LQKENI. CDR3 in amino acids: CASKGTGGANYGYTF. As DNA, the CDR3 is TGTGCCAGTAAAGGGACAGGGGGAGCTAACTATGGCTACACCTTC.

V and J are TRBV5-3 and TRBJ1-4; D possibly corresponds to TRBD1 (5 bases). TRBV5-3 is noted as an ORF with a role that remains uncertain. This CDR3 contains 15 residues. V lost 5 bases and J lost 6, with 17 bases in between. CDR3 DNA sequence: TGTGCCAGAAGGGGCGGGGGTACTGATGATGAAAAACTGTTTTTT. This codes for CARRGGGTDDEKLFF.

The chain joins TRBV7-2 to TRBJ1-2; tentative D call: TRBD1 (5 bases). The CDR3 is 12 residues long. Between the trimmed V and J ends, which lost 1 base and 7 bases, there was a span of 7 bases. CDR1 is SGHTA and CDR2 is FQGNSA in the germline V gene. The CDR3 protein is CASSLDRSGYTF. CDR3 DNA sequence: TGTGCCAGCAGCTTAGACAGGAGTGGCTACACCTTC.

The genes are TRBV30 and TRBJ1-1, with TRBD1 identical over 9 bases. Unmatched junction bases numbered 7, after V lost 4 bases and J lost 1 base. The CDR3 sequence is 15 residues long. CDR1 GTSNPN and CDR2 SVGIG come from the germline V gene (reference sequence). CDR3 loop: CAWTDRGKGNTEAFF. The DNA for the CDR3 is TGTGCCTGGACGGACAGGGGCAAAGGGAACACTGAAGCTTTCTTT.

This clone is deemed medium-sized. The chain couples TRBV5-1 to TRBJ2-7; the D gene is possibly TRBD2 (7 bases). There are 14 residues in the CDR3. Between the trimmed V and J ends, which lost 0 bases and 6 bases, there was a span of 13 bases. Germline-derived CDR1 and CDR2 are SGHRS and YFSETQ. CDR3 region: CASSLVGGAPEQYF. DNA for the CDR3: TGCGCCAGCAGCTTGGTGGGGGGGGCCCCCGAGCAGTACTTC.

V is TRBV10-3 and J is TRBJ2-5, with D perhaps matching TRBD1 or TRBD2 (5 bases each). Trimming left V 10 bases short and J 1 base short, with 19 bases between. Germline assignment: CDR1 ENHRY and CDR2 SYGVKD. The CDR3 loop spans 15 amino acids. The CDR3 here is CATASVEGSQETQYF. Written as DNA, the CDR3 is TGTGCCACCGCTTCCGTTGAGGGGAGCCAAGAGACCCAGTACTTC.

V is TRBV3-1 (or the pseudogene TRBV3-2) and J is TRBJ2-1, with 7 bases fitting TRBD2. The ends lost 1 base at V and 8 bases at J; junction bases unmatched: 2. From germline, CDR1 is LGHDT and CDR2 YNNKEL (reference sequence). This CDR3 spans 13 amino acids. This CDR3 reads CASSQALAYEQFF. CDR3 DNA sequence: TGTGCCAGCAGCCAAGCACTAGCGTATGAGCAGTTCTTC.